The rows below give T cell receptor beta chains drawn from one sample of a study of blood T cell repertoires in COVID-19. Here immunoSEQ multiplex PCR was the method, and the copy in TCRdb shows in-frame clones only, minus some. The sample records about 120,000 clones, around 90% being singletons. Sequenced: peripheral blood. The receptors were gathered from a human donor in a cohort sampled during active COVID-19. Both conserved end residues are part of each CDR3. Fields, in order: J gene, clone size, D gene, V gene, CDR3 protein, CDR3 DNA. D genes are given only for firm matches. The size entry is marked missing in some rows and otherwise reads once, few, many or a size class.

J: TRBJ2-1; size: NA; D: TRBD2; V: TRBV10-3; CDR3: CAISAGLASSYNEQFF; DNA: TGTGCCATCAGTGCGGGACTAGCGAGCTCCTACAATGAGCAGTTCTTC
J: TRBJ1-5; size: NA; D: TRBD1; V: TRBV27; CDR3: CASRQGPYSNQPQHF; DNA: TGTGCCAGTAGACAGGGACCTTATAGCAATCAGCCCCAGCATTTT
J: TRBJ1-2; size: NA; D: NA; V: TRBV3-1/TRBV3-2; CDR3: CASSQVPGTNYGYTF; DNA: TGTGCCAGCAGCCAAGTGCCAGGGACTAACTATGGCTACACCTTC
J: TRBJ1-6; size: NA; D: TRBD1; V: TRBV11-1; CDR3: CASSSWTGQSYSPLHF; DNA: TGTGCCAGCAGCTCCTGGACAGGGCAATCCTATTCACCCCTCCACTTT
J: TRBJ2-5; size: many; D: NA; V: TRBV9; CDR3: CASSVDSFGETQYF; DNA: TGTGCCAGCAGCGTAGATTCCTTCGGGGAGACCCAGTACTTC
J: TRBJ2-7; size: NA; D: TRBD2; V: TRBV6-6; CDR3: CASSRLAGGNSYEQYF; DNA: TGTGCCAGCAGTCGACTAGCGGGAGGGAACTCCTACGAGCAGTACTTC
J: TRBJ2-7; size: NA; D: NA; V: TRBV9; CDR3: CASRVGPAYEQYF; DNA: TGTGCCAGCAGAGTAGGGCCAGCCTACGAGCAGTACTTC
J: TRBJ1-2; size: NA; D: NA; V: TRBV5-1; CDR3: CASSLARGTNYGYTF; DNA: TGCGCCAGCAGCTTGGCCAGGGGAACTAACTATGGCTACACCTTC
J: TRBJ2-7; size: NA; D: NA; V: TRBV18; CDR3: CASSPTPGPLTYEQYF; DNA: TGTGCCAGCTCGCCAACTCCAGGCCCATTAACCTACGAGCAGTACTTC
J: TRBJ1-2; size: NA; D: NA; V: TRBV4-2; CDR3: CASSLGIGDGYTF; DNA: TGTGCCAGCAGCCTAGGTATCGGGGATGGCTACACCTTC
J: TRBJ2-3; size: once; D: TRBD2; V: TRBV2; CDR3: CASGRAGTQYF; DNA: TGTGCCAGCGGGAGGGCGGGTACGCAGTATTTT
J: TRBJ2-3; size: NA; D: TRBD1; V: TRBV19; CDR3: CASSPSRDRVANTQYF; DNA: TGTGCCAGTAGTCCCAGCCGGGACAGAGTCGCTAATACGCAGTATTTT
J: TRBJ1-2; size: NA; D: TRBD1; V: TRBV5-5; CDR3: CASSSPGTGAKYGYTF; DNA: TGTGCCAGCAGCTCCCCCGGGACAGGGGCGAAGTATGGCTACACCTTC
J: TRBJ1-5; size: NA; D: NA; V: TRBV19; CDR3: CASHTRQNNQPQHF; DNA: TGTGCCAGCCATACAAGACAGAACAATCAGCCCCAGCATTTT
J: TRBJ2-1; size: NA; D: NA; V: TRBV5-1; CDR3: CASSLDGSSYNEQFF; DNA: TGCGCCAGCAGCTTGGACGGGAGCTCCTACAATGAGCAGTTCTTC
J: TRBJ2-2; size: NA; D: TRBD2; V: TRBV7-6; CDR3: CASSGTSGIGGELFF; DNA: TGTGCCAGCAGTGGGACTAGCGGGATCGGCGGGGAGCTGTTTTTT
J: TRBJ1-2; size: NA; D: NA; V: TRBV11-2; CDR3: CASSLVETLGGGGYTF; DNA: TGTGCCAGCAGCCTAGTCGAGACCTTAGGGGGTGGTGGCTACACCTTC
J: TRBJ2-3; size: NA; D: NA; V: TRBV24-1; CDR3: CATSDNKQSRGTDTQYF; DNA: TGTGCCACCAGTGATAATAAGCAAAGCAGGGGCACAGATACGCAGTATTTT
J: TRBJ2-2; size: NA; D: NA; V: TRBV7-7; CDR3: CASSLGAGQDTGELFF; DNA: TGTGCTAGCAGCTTAGGAGCAGGGCAGGACACCGGGGAGCTGTTTTTT
J: TRBJ1-1; size: NA; D: NA; V: TRBV5-5; CDR3: CASSLVGGEAFF; DNA: TGTGCCAGCAGCTTGGTTGGGGGGGAAGCTTTCTTT
J: TRBJ1-1; size: NA; D: NA; V: TRBV27; CDR3: CASSLLGAGDTEAFF; DNA: TGTGCCAGCAGTTTACTGGGGGCAGGAGACACTGAAGCTTTCTTT
J: TRBJ1-1; size: NA; D: TRBD1; V: TRBV7-2; CDR3: CASSPRGVGQGVPEAFF; DNA: TGTGCCAGCAGCCCCCGTGGGGTGGGACAGGGGGTTCCTGAAGCTTTCTTT
J: TRBJ1-1; size: NA; D: NA; V: TRBV7-9; CDR3: CASSLLRQKNTEAFF; DNA: TGTGCCAGCAGCTTACTAAGACAGAAGAACACTGAAGCTTTCTTT
J: TRBJ2-7; size: NA; D: TRBD2; V: TRBV3-1/TRBV3-2; CDR3: CASSPSLASGTYEQYF; DNA: TGTGCCAGCAGCCCCTCTCTGGCTAGCGGAACCTACGAGCAGTACTTC
J: TRBJ2-7; size: few; D: TRBD1; V: TRBV5-1; CDR3: CASRSGTGGYEQYF; DNA: TGCGCCAGCAGGTCCGGGACAGGGGGCTACGAGCAGTACTTC
J: TRBJ2-7; size: NA; D: TRBD2; V: TRBV7-9; CDR3: CASSSTLRLAGGYEQYF; DNA: TGTGCCAGCAGCTCCACCCTTCGGCTAGCGGGAGGCTACGAGCAGTACTTC
J: TRBJ2-3; size: NA; D: TRBD2; V: TRBV7-2; CDR3: CASSLAGRGGGTQYF; DNA: TGTGCCAGCAGCTTAGCAGGTCGGGGGGGCGGTACGCAGTATTTT
J: TRBJ2-3; size: NA; D: TRBD1; V: TRBV6-5; CDR3: CASWDRPLDTQYF; DNA: TGTGCCAGCTGGGACAGACCATTAGATACGCAGTATTTT
J: TRBJ1-1; size: NA; D: NA; V: TRBV3-1/TRBV3-2; CDR3: CASSQVRGKTEAFF; DNA: TGTGCCAGCAGCCAAGTTCGGGGTAAGACTGAAGCTTTCTTT
J: TRBJ2-7; size: once; D: TRBD1; V: TRBV24-1; CDR3: CATSDFPCPGFGTGDTYEQYF; DNA: TGTGCCACCAGTGATTTCCCCTGCCCTGGGTTCGGGACAGGGGATACCTACGAGCAGTACTTC
J: TRBJ2-2; size: NA; D: NA; V: TRBV27; CDR3: CASSLRELNTGELFF; DNA: TGTGCCAGCAGTTTGCGGGAATTGAACACCGGGGAGCTGTTTTTT
J: TRBJ2-7; size: NA; D: NA; V: TRBV29-1; CDR3: CSVGRGRADEQYF; DNA: TGCAGCGTAGGCCGGGGGAGAGCGGACGAGCAGTACTTC
J: TRBJ2-5; size: NA; D: NA; V: TRBV4-1; CDR3: CASSQDTGNRETQYF; DNA: TGCGCCAGCAGCCAAGATACGGGGAACCGGGAGACCCAGTACTTC
J: TRBJ2-5; size: once; D: NA; V: TRBV24-1; CDR3: CATSVSTPGSQETQYF; DNA: TGTGCCACCTCGGTCTCCACTCCCGGGTCACAAGAGACCCAGTACTTC
J: TRBJ1-5; size: NA; D: TRBD1; V: TRBV18; CDR3: CASSRTPTGGSNQPQHF; DNA: TGTGCCAGCTCACGGACCCCCACAGGGGGAAGCAATCAGCCCCAGCATTTT
J: TRBJ1-1; size: few; D: TRBD1; V: TRBV6-5; CDR3: CASSYTRQGNTEAFF; DNA: TGTGCCAGCAGTTACACCCGACAGGGGAACACTGAAGCTTTCTTT
J: TRBJ2-1; size: NA; D: TRBD2; V: TRBV18; CDR3: CASSPSGRVPYNEQFF; DNA: TGTGCCAGCTCCCCTAGCGGGAGGGTTCCCTACAATGAGCAGTTCTTC
J: TRBJ1-2; size: NA; D: TRBD1; V: TRBV5-1; CDR3: CASSLTPLTTGAGGYTF; DNA: TGCGCCAGCAGCTTGACCCCGCTAACCACAGGGGCTGGAGGCTACACCTTC
J: TRBJ2-5; size: NA; D: TRBD2; V: TRBV11-3; CDR3: CASSRGLAEETQYF; DNA: TGTGCCAGCAGCCGTGGACTAGCGGAAGAGACCCAGTACTTC
J: TRBJ2-5; size: NA; D: NA; V: TRBV6-5; CDR3: CASTPLTGAQETQYF; DNA: TGTGCCAGCACCCCCCTTACGGGAGCCCAAGAGACCCAGTACTTC
J: TRBJ2-5; size: NA; D: TRBD1; V: TRBV6-5; CDR3: CASSYSQGVEGETQYF; DNA: TGTGCCAGCAGTTACTCGCAGGGGGTTGAGGGCGAGACCCAGTACTTC